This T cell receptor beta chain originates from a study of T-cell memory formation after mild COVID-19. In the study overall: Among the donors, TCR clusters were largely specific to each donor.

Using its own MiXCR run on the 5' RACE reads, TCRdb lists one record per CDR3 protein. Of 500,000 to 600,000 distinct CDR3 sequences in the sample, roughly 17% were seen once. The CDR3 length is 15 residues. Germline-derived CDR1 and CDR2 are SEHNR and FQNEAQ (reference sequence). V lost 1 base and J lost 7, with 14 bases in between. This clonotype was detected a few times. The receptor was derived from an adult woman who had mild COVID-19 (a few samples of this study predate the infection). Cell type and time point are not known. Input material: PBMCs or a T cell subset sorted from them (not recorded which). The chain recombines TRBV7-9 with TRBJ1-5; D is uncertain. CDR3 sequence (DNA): TGTGCCAGCAGCTTAGGATCTGCGGGTTTCCAGCCCCAGCATTTT. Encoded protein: CASSLGSAGFQPQHF.